The subject of this entry is one T cell receptor (beta chain). In the study's own analysis: The assay estimated nucleated cells by amplifying reference gene primers. Sequenced by immunoSEQ multiplex PCR; TCRdb stores in-frame clones only, minus some. From that table come the V and J calls and clone size; the DNA was used to work out D and trimming. The profile shows roughly 30,000 clones, roughly 86% of them singletons. The sample comes from a study of blood T cell repertoires in COVID-19. Study-level information: Donors in the United States, Italy and Spain gave samples during acute or convalescent COVID-19. T cells, B-cell-depleted T cells, or PBMCs supplied cDNA or gDNA.

CDR1 is SEHNR and CDR2 is FQNEAQ in the germline V gene (reference sequence). Trimming stripped 5 bases from V and 0 bases from J, with 17 bases between. This CDR3 region has 17 residues. The J gene is TRBJ2-1, the V gene TRBV7-9; a weak D match, TRBD2 (5 bases). This TCR came from a man in his 70s with acute or convalescent COVID-19. The sample comprised peripheral blood. Written as DNA, the CDR3 is TGTGCCAGCAGCCCCCCCGTGGTAGGGAGCTCCTACAATGAGCAGTTCTTC. The encoded protein is CASSPPVVGSSYNEQFF.